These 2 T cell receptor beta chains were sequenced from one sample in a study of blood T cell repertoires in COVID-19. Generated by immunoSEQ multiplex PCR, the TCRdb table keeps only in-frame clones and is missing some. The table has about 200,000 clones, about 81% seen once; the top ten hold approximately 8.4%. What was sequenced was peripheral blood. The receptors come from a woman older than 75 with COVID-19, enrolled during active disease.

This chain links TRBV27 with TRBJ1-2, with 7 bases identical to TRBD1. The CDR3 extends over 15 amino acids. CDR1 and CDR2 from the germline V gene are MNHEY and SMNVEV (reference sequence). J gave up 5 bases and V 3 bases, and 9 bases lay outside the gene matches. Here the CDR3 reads CASSFSPTGMYGYTF. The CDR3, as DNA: TGTGCCAGCAGTTTCTCCCCGACAGGGATGTATGGCTACACCTTC.

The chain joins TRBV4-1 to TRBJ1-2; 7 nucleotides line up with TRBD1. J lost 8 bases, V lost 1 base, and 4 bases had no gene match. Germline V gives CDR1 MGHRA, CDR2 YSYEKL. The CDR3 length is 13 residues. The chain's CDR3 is CASSQGTGNGYTF. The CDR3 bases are TGCGCCAGCAGCCAAGGGACAGGTAACGGCTACACCTTC.